The text below deals with one T cell receptor beta chain. The sample originates from a study of blood T cell repertoires in COVID-19. Study-wide background: Acute-phase and convalescent COVID-19 samples originated in the United States, Italy and Spain.

Losses at the gene ends were 6 bases for V and 6 bases for J; bases not matched to a gene: 7. In germline, CDR1 is MNHEY, CDR2 SMNVEV (reference sequence). The CDR3 sequence is 13 residues long. TCRdb's copy holds only in-frame clones and misses some; the assay was immunoSEQ multiplex PCR. The repertoire holds roughly 100,000 clones, with approximately 92% as singletons. This receptor was identified in a man between 45 and 60 years old with active COVID-19. V usage is TRBV27 and J usage is TRBJ2-7; TRBD1 aligns across 8 bases. Material: peripheral blood. CDR3 sequence reads: CASRWTGSGEQYF. CDR3 nucleotides: TGTGCCAGCAGGTGGACAGGGTCGGGCGAGCAGTACTTC.